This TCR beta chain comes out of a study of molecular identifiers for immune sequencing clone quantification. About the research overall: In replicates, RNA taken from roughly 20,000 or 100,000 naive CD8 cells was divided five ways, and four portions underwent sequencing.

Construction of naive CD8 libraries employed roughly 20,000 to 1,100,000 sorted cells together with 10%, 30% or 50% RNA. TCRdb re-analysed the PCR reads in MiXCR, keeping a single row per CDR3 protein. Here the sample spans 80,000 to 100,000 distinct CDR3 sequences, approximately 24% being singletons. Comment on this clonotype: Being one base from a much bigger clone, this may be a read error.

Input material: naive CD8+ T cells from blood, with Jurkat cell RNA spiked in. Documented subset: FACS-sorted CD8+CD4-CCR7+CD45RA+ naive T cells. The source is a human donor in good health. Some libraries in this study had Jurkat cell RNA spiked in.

The CDR3 region is CASSFSPGGPGEQNF. Here the CDR3 DNA reads TGTGCCAGCAGCTTTTCCCCCGGGGGGCCCGGCGAGCAGAACTTC. This sequence joins TRBV7-9 and TRBJ2-7; the D gene is possibly TRBD2 (7 bases). This CDR3 region has 15 residues. Germline values: CDR1 SEHNR, CDR2 FQNEAQ (reference sequence).